This TCR beta chain comes out of a study of metastatic and nonmetastatic thyroid tumors. Study-wide context: It was across blood and tumor or nodule tissue from malignant and benign thyroid patients that repertoires were compared.

Original methodology: Clinicopathological groups supplied CDR3 differences that were used to build a distant-metastasis classifier for papillary thyroid cancer. TCRdb reanalyzed the PCR reads with MiXCR. It is TCRdb's table, rather than the study itself, that gives the V and J calls and clone size. Among 25,000 to 35,000 clones listed, under 25% were seen once. Study conclusions and caveats: Reported TCR beta diversity, measured in blood and tumor, was significantly higher for malignant thyroid tumors than for benign nodules.

Before thyroid surgery, none of the patients had received any treatment. The germline CDR1 and CDR2 sequences are SGHTS and YDEGEE. The CDR3 is 12 residues long. Trimming pared 4 bases from V and 7 bases from J, leaving 9 bases between. Ten or more counts support this clone. Antigen unknown. A much larger clone differs by one base, so this may be a read error. This TCR was sampled from a female donor with papillary thyroid cancer or a benign thyroid nodule (not recorded which). Some clones in this sample may be carry-over from other donors' samples. The chain recombines TRBV5-8 with TRBJ1-3; no clear D. Source material: blood. The CDR3: CASSRSSNTIYF. CDR3 DNA: TGTGCCAGCAGCCGAAGCTCCAACACCATATATTTT.